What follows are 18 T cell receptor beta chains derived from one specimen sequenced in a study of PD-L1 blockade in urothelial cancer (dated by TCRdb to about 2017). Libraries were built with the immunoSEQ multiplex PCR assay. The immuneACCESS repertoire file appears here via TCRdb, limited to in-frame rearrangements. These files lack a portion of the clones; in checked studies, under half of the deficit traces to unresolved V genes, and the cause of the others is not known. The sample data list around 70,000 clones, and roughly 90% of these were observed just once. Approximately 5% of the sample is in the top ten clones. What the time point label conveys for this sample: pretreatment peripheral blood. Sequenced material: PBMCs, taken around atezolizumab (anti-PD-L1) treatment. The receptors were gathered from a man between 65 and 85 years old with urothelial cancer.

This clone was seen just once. The CDR3 here is CASSLQGPDTQYF. In DNA form, the CDR3 reads TGTGCCAGCAGCCTCCAGGGGCCTGATACGCAGTATTTT. J is TRBJ2-3 and V is TRBV7-2, with D possibly TRBD1 on 6 matching bases. V lost 5 bases to trimming and J lost 6 bases, with 12 bases between them. The CDR3 spans 13 residues. CDR1 SGHTA and CDR2 FQGNSA come from the germline V gene. The full variable domain, completed using reference TRBV7-2 and TRBJ2-3, is GAGVSQSPSNKVTEKGKDVELRCDPISGHTALYWYRQSLGQGLEFLIYFQGNSAPDKSGLPSDRFSAERTGGSVSTLTIQRTQQEDSAVYLCASSLQGPDTQYFGPGTRLTVL.

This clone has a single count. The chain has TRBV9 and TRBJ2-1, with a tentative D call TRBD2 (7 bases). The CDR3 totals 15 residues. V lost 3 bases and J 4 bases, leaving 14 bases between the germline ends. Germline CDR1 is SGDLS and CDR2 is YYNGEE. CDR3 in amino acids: CASSGGLADYNEQFF. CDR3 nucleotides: TGTGCCAGCAGCGGGGGGCTAGCGGATTACAATGAGCAGTTCTTC.

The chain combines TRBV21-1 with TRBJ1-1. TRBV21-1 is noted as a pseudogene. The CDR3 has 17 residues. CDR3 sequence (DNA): TGTGCCAGCAGCAATAAGGCTGCGGGCACCATGAGTGCTGAAGCTTTCTTT. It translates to CASSNKAAGTMSAEAFF.

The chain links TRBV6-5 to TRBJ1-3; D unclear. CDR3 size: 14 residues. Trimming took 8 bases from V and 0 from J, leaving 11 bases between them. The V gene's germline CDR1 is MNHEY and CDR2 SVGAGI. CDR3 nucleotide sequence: TGTGCCAGCCGGGGAGGGAGCTCTGGAAACACCATATATTTT. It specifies CASRGGSSGNTIYF.

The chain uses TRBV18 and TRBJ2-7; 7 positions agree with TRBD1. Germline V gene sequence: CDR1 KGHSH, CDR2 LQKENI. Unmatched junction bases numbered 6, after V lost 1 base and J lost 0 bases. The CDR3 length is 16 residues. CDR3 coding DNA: TGTGCCAGCTCACCACTAGGACAGGTTTTCTCCTACGAGCAGTACTTC. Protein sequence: CASSPLGQVFSYEQYF.

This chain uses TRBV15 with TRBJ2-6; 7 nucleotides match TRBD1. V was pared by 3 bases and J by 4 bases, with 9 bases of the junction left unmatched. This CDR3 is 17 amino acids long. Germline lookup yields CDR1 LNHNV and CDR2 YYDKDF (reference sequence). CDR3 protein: CATSRHRGTAGANVLTF. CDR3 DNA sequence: TGTGCCACCAGCAGGCACCGAGGGACAGCCGGGGCCAACGTCCTGACTTTC.

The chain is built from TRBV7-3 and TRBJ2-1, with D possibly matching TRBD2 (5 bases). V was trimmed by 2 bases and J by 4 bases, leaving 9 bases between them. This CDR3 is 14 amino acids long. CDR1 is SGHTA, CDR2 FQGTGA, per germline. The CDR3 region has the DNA TGTGCCAGCAGCTTAGGAGGAATATACAATGAGCAGTTCTTC. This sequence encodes CASSLGGIYNEQFF. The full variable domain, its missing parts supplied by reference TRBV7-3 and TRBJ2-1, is GAGVSQTPSNKVTEKGKYVELRCDPISGHTALYWYRQSLGQGPEFLIYFQGTGAADDSGLPNDRFFAVRPEGSVSTLKIQRTERGDSAVYLCASSLGGIYNEQFFGPGTRLTVL.

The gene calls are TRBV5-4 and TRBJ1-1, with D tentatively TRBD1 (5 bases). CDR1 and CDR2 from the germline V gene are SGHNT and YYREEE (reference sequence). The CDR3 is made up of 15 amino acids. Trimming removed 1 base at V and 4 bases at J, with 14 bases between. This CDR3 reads CASSLSLGGTTEAFF. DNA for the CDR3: TGTGCCAGCAGCTTGAGTCTGGGGGGGACCACTGAAGCTTTCTTT. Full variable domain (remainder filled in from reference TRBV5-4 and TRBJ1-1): ETGVTQSPTHLIKTRGQQVTLRCSSQSGHNTVSWYQQALGQGPQFIFQYYREEENGRGNFPPRFSGLQFPNYSSELNVNALELDDSALYLCASSLSLGGTTEAFFGQGTRLTVV.

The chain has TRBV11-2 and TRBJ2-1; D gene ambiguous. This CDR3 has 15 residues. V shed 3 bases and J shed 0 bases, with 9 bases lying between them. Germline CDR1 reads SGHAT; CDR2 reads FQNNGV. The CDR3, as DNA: TGTGCCAGCAGCTTCCACACCTTCTCCTACAATGAGCAGTTCTTC. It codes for CASSFHTFSYNEQFF. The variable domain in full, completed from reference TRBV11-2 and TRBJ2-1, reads EAGVAQSPRYKIIEKRQSVAFWCNPISGHATLYWYQQILGQGPKLLIQFQNNGVVDDSQLPKDRFSAERLKGVDSTLKIQPAKLEDSAVYLCASSFHTFSYNEQFFGPGTRLTVL.

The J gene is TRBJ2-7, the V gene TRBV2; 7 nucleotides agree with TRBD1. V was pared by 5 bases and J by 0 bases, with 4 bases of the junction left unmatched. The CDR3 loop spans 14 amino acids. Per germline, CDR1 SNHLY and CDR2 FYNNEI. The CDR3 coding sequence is TGTGCCAGCAGTACAGGGGTAAGCTCCTACGAGCAGTACTTC. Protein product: CASSTGVSSYEQYF.

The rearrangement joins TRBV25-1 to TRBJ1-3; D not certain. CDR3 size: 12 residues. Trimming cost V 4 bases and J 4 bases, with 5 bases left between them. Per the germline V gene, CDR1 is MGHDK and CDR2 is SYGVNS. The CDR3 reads CASSASGNTIYF. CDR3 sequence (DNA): TGTGCCAGCAGTGCATCCGGAAACACCATATATTTT.

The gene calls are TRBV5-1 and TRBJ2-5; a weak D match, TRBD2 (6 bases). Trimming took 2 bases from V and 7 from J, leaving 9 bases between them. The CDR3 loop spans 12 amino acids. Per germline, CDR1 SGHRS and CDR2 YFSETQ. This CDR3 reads CASSFGGGTQYF. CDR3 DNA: TGCGCCAGCAGCTTCGGGGGTGGGACCCAGTACTTC.

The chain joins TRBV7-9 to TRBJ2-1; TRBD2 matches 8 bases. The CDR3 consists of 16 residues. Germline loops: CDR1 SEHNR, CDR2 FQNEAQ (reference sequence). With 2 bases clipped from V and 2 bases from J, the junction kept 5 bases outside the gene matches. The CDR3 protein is CASSLTLAEAYNEQFF. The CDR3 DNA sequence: TGTGCCAGCAGCTTAACACTAGCGGAGGCCTACAATGAGCAGTTCTTC. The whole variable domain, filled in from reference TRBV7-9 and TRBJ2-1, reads DTGVSQNPRHKITKRGQNVTFRCDPISEHNRLYWYRQTLGQGPEFLTYFQNEAQLEKSRLLSDRFSAERPKGSFSTLEIQRTEQGDSAMYLCASSLTLAEAYNEQFFGPGTRLTVL.

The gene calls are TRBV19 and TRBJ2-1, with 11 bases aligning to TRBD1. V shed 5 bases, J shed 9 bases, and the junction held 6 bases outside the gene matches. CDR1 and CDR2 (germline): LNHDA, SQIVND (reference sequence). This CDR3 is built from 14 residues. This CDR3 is CASSPDRGRGEQFF. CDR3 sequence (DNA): TGTGCCAGTAGTCCGGACAGGGGGCGGGGTGAGCAGTTCTTC. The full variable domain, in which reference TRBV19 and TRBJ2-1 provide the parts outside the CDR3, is DGGITQSPKYLFRKEGQNVTLSCEQNLNHDAMYWYRQDPGQGLRLIYYSQIVNDFQKGDIAEGYSVSREKKESFPLTVTSAQKNPTAFYLCASSPDRGRGEQFFGPGTRLTVL.

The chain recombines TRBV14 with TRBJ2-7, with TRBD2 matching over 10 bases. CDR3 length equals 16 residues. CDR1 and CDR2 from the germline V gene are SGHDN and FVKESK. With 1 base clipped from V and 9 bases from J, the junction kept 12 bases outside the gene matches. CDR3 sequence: CASSQVGTSVTGGQYF. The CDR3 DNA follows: TGTGCCAGCAGCCAAGTCGGGACTAGCGTAACCGGGGGGCAGTACTTC.

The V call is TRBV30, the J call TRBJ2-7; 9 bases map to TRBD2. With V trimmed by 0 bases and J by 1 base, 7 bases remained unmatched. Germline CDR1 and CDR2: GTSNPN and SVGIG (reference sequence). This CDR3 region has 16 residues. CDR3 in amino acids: CAWSVRLAGGSYEQYF. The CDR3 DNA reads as TGTGCCTGGAGTGTAAGATTGGCGGGAGGGTCCTACGAGCAGTACTTC. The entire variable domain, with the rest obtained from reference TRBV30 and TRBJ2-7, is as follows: SQTIHQWPATLVQPVGSPLSLECTVEGTSNPNLYWYRQAAGRGLQLLFYSVGIGQISSEVPQNLSASRPQDRQFILSSKKLLLSDSGFYLCAWSVRLAGGSYEQYFGPGTRLTVT.

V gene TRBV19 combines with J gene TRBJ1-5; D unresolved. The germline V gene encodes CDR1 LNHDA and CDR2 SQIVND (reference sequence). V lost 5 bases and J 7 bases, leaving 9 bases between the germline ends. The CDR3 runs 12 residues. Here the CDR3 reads CASSEHGQPQHF. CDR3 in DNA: TGTGCCAGTAGTGAGCACGGGCAGCCCCAGCATTTT.

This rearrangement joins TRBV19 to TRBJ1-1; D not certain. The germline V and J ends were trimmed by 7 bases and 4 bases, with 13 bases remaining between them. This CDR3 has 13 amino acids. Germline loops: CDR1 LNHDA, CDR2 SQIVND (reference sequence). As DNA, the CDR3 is TGTGCCAGTATCCAGGTAGTTGGCACTGAAGCTTTCTTT. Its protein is CASIQVVGTEAFF. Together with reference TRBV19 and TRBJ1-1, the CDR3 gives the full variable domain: DGGITQSPKYLFRKEGQNVTLSCEQNLNHDAMYWYRQDPGQGLRLIYYSQIVNDFQKGDIAEGYSVSREKKESFPLTVTSAQKNPTAFYLCASIQVVGTEAFFGQGTRLTVV.